These T cell receptor beta chains were read from a single sample in a study of blood T cell repertoires in COVID-19. Data came from immunoSEQ multiplex PCR; TCRdb stores just in-frame clones and leaves some out. Found here are about 160,000 clones, approximately 86% of them singletons; the top ten hold around 3.9%. The source material was peripheral blood. These TCRs come from a woman in her sixties who had recovered from COVID-19. The CDR3 runs from the conserved cysteine through the conserved F or W. The order of the fields is J gene, V gene, D gene, clone size, CDR3 DNA, CDR3 protein. D genes are given only for firm matches. Not all rows give a size; the values are once, few, many and, for expanded clones, a class.

j_call: TRBJ1-5; v_call: TRBV5-4; d_call: .; clone_size: .; cdr3_nt: TGTGCCAGCAGGGAGGGCCCAGGGCACAATCAGCCCCAGCATTTT; cdr3_aa: CASREGPGHNQPQHF
j_call: TRBJ2-3; v_call: TRBV7-9; d_call: TRBD1; clone_size: .; cdr3_nt: TGTGCCCTTGGGACAGACAGCACAGATACGCAGTATTTT; cdr3_aa: CALGTDSTDTQYF
j_call: TRBJ2-5; v_call: TRBV19; d_call: .; clone_size: .; cdr3_nt: TGTGCCAGTAGGAGACAAGAGACCCAGTACTTC; cdr3_aa: CASRRQETQYF
j_call: TRBJ1-6; v_call: TRBV6-1; d_call: .; clone_size: .; cdr3_nt: TGTGCCAGCAGTGAACAGCCCCTCGAGGCCCTCCACTTT; cdr3_aa: CASSEQPLEALHF
j_call: TRBJ1-6; v_call: TRBV6-1; d_call: .; clone_size: .; cdr3_nt: TGTGCCAGCAGTGAAGTGCGGGGGTCACGCTCACCCCTCCACTTT; cdr3_aa: CASSEVRGSRSPLHF
j_call: TRBJ2-1; v_call: TRBV7-2; d_call: .; clone_size: .; cdr3_nt: TGTGCCAGCAGCTTAGTTGGGCGGGCCTACAATGAGCAGTTCTTC; cdr3_aa: CASSLVGRAYNEQFF
j_call: TRBJ1-1; v_call: TRBV18; d_call: .; clone_size: .; cdr3_nt: TGTGCCAGCTCACCCGTCTTACGGGACACTGAAGCTTTCTTT; cdr3_aa: CASSPVLRDTEAFF
j_call: TRBJ2-7; v_call: TRBV4-3; d_call: .; clone_size: .; cdr3_nt: TGCGCCAGCAGCCCAGGCAACGGACGGGGAGAGCAGTACTTC; cdr3_aa: CASSPGNGRGEQYF
j_call: TRBJ1-5; v_call: TRBV6-5; d_call: TRBD1; clone_size: few; cdr3_nt: TGTGCCAGCAGCTTGGGACAGTACAATCAGCCCCAGCATTTT; cdr3_aa: CASSLGQYNQPQHF
j_call: TRBJ2-1; v_call: TRBV28; d_call: TRBD2; clone_size: .; cdr3_nt: TGTGCCAGCAGTGGCGGGGGGGCGAATGAGCAGTTCTTC; cdr3_aa: CASSGGGANEQFF
j_call: TRBJ2-7; v_call: TRBV4-2; d_call: .; clone_size: .; cdr3_nt: TGTGCCAGCAGCCAAGAAAGACTCGACTACGAGCAGTACTTC; cdr3_aa: CASSQERLDYEQYF
j_call: TRBJ2-7; v_call: TRBV5-1; d_call: .; clone_size: .; cdr3_nt: TGCGCCAGCAGCTTGGACCCAGGGGTCTGGCAGTACTTC; cdr3_aa: CASSLDPGVWQYF
j_call: TRBJ2-7; v_call: TRBV29-1; d_call: .; clone_size: .; cdr3_nt: TGCAGCGTAGTACAGGGATCGAGAGACGAGCAGTACTTC; cdr3_aa: CSVVQGSRDEQYF